This section outlines one T cell receptor beta chain sequence together with its context. Its recognized antigen is unknown. Within one base of it there is no much larger clone, and no base qualities were kept. The CDR3 measures 16 amino acids from cysteine to phenylalanine. The CDR3 DNA has 48 bases and is translated from base 1. V is pared back by 3 bases and J by 0 bases, with 15 bases lying between the germline termini. CDR1 and CDR2 are drawn from the germline V gene: MNHNS, SASEGT. This specimen comes from a study of circulating and synovial CD4+ cells in juvenile arthritis (dated by TCRdb to the mid-2010s). For the wider study: Within each patient, the study compared the TCRbeta CDR3 repertoires of three groups: circulating HLA-DR+ CD4 T cells, bulk blood CD4 T cells, and synovial CD4 T cells. The goal of repertoire sequencing was to confirm that a circulating synovial-like CD4 T cell subset was enriched in synovial clonotypes. Results and caveats for the whole study, not just this receptor: Circulating pathogenic-like lymphocytes clustered with synovial T cells and shared a substantially higher fraction of CDR3 sequences with synovium than bulk blood. Because overlap with synovium rose as sequencing depth increased, the measured fractions of shared clonotypes likely underestimated the overlap of the full repertoire. Synovial and circulating pathogenic-like lymphocyte repertoires were less diverse than bulk blood CD4 repertoires, with some CPL samples as oligoclonal as synovium. Because T cell genome counts in CPL samples and bulk blood CD4 samples differed by at least an order of magnitude, sample-size effects were addressed. No difference between circulating pathogenic-like lymphocytes and bulk blood T cells was detected by traditional Vbeta family usage analysis.

The sequenced samples were obtained from patients with active juvenile idiopathic arthritis. Right after thawing, the cells went straight into sorting, and Live/Dead Fixable Near-IR Stain was used to exclude dead cells. The library was made by the immunoSEQ multiplex PCR assay. An external provider carried out the TCRbeta CDR3 sequencing as a commercial service. The study's own analysis went as follows. The analyses used productive nucleotide sequences together with amino acid sequences obtained by in silico translation. To equalise sample size, diversity was assessed as Renyi entropy across alpha values by taking the median of 200 repeated subsamples. The distance between each pair of repertoires was calculated as one minus the Chao-modified Jaccard index, which corrects for under-sampling, and this distance was used for clustering. Frequency-weighted overlap with synovial clonotypes was calculated over 200 sample sizes with 200 draws without replacement at each size, and the overlap was reported at the size of the smaller sample. TCRdb took this table from immuneACCESS and kept in-frame rearrangements with V and J called. Such tables lack part of the clones; where checked against another copy, unresolved V genes explain under half of the gap, and the rest is unexplained. The V and J calls and clone size were taken over from that table, and D and trimming were inferred from the DNA. The sample table holds about 33,000 clones, of which about 95% were seen once. In total, the top ten clones hold roughly 0.15% of the sample.

The chain was built from TRBV6-1 and TRBJ2-7; a tentative D call is TRBD2 (6 bases match). Material for sequencing was CD4+ T cells from blood. This sequence was found in a human donor with juvenile idiopathic arthritis. The CDR3 protein: CASSDATSFSSYEQYF. The DNA sequence reads TGTGCCAGCAGTGACGCAACTAGCTTTAGCTCCTACGAGCAGTACTTC.